A few counts support the clone carrying this TCR beta chain. This record comes from a study of T cells after yellow fever vaccination. TCRdb used MiXCR to reprocess the 5' RACE reads, holding one entry per CDR3 protein. Of 300,000 to 400,000 distinct CDR3 sequences in the sample, roughly 8.6% were seen once. The material sequenced was PBMCs, taken approximately 47 days after the first yellow fever vaccination. This TCR came from a man aged 18 to 29 who received the YFV17D yellow fever vaccine.

CDR3 sequence reads: CASSPGQGTTNEKLFF. The CDR3 DNA reads as TGTGCCAGCAGTCCGGGACAGGGTACAACTAATGAAAAACTGTTTTTT. V usage is TRBV7-2 and J usage is TRBJ1-4; 9 nucleotides align to TRBD1. The CDR3 contains 16 residues. Losses at the gene ends were 6 bases for V and 0 bases for J; bases not matched to a gene: 5. Germline CDR1 and CDR2: SGHTA and FQGNSA.